The source of this TCR beta chain is a study of shared clonotypes between healthy human individuals. Per the study methods: Filtering differed for immunoSEQ, which gave only junction sequences without quality scores. Only in-frame clones appear in the TCRdb table, and some are missing; sequencing was by immunoSEQ multiplex PCR. The V and J calls and clone size were taken over from that table, and D and trimming were inferred from the DNA. The data show about 460,000 clones, with about 74% seen just once and approximately 12% held by the top ten. J lost 5 bases, V lost 2 bases, and 13 bases had no gene match. The CDR3 length is 17 residues. CDR1 is SGHVS, CDR2 FQNEAQ, per germline.

The sequencing sample was made of PBMCs. The clonotype originates from a middle-aged woman in good health. Some clones in this sample may be carry-over from other donors' samples. The genes are TRBV7-8 and TRBJ2-5; 8 bases map to TRBD2. The CDR3 reads CASSLRGGSGIGETQYF. The CDR3 DNA is TGTGCCAGCAGCTTAAGGGGCGGTAGCGGGATCGGGGAGACCCAGTACTTC.